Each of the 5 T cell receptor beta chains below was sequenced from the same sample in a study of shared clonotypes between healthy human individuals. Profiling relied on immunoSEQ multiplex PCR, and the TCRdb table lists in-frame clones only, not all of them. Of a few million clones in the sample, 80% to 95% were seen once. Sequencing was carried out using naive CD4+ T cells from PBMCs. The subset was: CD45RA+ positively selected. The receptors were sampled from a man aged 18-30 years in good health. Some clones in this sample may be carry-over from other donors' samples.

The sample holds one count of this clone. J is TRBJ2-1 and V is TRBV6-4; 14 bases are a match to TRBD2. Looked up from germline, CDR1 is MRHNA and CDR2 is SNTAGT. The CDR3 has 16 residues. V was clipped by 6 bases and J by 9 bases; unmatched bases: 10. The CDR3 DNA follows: TGTGCCAGCAGCGCATCGGGACTAGCGGGAGTGTTTGAGCAGTTCTTC. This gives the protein CASSASGLAGVFEQFF.

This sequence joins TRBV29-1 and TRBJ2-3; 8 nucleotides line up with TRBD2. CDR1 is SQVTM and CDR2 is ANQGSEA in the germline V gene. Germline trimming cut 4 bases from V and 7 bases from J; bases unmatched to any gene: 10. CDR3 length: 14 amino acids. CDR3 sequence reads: CSVVQRELLYTQYF. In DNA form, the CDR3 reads TGCAGCGTTGTGCAGCGGGAGTTATTATATACGCAGTATTTT.

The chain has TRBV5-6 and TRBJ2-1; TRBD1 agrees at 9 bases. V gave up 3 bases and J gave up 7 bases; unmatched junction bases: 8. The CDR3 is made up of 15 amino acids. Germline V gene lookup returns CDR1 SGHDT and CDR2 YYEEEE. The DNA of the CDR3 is TGTGCCAGCAGCTCTGGACAGGGGAACGGGAATGAGCAGTTCTTC. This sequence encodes CASSSGQGNGNEQFF. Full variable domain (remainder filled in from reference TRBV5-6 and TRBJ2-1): DAGVTQSPTHLIKTRGQQVTLRCSPKSGHDTVSWYQQALGQGPQFIFQYYEEEERQRGNFPDRFSGHQFPNYSSELNVNALLLGDSALYLCASSSGQGNGNEQFFGPGTRLTVL.

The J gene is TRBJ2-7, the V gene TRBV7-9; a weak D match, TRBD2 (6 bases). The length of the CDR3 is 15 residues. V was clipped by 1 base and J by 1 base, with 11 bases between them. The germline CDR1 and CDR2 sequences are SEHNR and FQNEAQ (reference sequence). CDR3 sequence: CASSLGGGRSYEQYF. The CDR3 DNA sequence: TGTGCCAGCAGCTTAGGGGGAGGCCGATCCTACGAGCAGTACTTC.

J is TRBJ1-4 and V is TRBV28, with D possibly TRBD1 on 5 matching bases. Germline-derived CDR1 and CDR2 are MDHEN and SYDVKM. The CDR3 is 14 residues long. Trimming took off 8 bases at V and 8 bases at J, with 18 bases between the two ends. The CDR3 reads CASFTGGAEEKLFF. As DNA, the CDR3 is TGTGCCAGCTTCACCGGGGGAGCAGAGGAAAAACTGTTTTTT.